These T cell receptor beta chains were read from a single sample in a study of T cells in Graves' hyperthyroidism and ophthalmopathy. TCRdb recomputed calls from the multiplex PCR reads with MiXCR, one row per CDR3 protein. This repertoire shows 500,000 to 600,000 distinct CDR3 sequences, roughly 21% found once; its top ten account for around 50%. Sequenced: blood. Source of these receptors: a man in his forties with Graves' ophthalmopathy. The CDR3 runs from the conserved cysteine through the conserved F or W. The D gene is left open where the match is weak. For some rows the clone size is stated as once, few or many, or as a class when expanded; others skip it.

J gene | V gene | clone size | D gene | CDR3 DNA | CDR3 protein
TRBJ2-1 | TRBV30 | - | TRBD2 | TGTGCCTGGAGTTCGTGGGAGGGCCCCCAGCAGTTCTTC | CAWSSWEGPQQFF
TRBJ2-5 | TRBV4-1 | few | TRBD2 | TGCGCCAGCAGCCAAGAGGGGACTAGCGGGGAGACCCAGTACTTC | CASSQEGTSGETQYF
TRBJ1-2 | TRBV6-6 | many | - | TGTGCCAGCAGTTACTACCACGAGGGTGGCTACACCTTC | CASSYYHEGGYTF
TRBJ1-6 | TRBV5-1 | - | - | TGCGCCAGCAGCCTTACTACCGGGACACACAGGCTGAATAATTCACCCCTCCACTTT | CASSLTTGTHRLNNSPLHF
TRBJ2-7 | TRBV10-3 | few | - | TGTGCCATCAGTGAGTCGATGACAGGAACTCCTCGAGGCTTGACCTACTCCTACGGGCAGTACTTC | CAISESMTGTPRGLTYSYGQYF
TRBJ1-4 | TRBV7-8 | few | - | TGTGCCAGCAGCTTACGGCAAGGGCGAAGTGAAAAACTGTTTTTT | CASSLRQGRSEKLFF
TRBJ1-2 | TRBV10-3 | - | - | TGTGCCATCAGTGATCCCCCGAGGGGGGGCTATGGCTACACCTTC | CAISDPPRGGYGYTF
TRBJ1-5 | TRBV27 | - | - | TGTGCCAGCTATCGGGACACCAATCAGCCCCAGCATTTT | CASYRDTNQPQHF
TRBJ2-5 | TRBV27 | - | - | TGTGCCAGCAGTTTTCAGCAGGGTGGAGAGACCCAGTACTTC | CASSFQQGGETQYF
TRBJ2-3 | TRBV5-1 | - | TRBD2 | TGCGCCAGCAGCGGGACTAGCGGGCACACAGGTACGCAGTATTTT | CASSGTSGHTGTQYF
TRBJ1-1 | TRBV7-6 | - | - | TGTGCCAGCACCCCCGGGTGGGGCACTGAAGCTTTCTTT | CASTPGWGTEAFF
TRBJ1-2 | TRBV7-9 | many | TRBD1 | TGTGCCAGCAGCTTAGATGGGACAGGCGTGGGCTACACCTTC | CASSLDGTGVGYTF
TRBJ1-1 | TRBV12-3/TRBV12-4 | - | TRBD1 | TGTGCCAGCAGGGAACAGGGGGCGAGCACTGAAGCTTTCTTT | CASREQGASTEAFF
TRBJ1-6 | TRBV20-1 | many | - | TGCAGTGCTAGCCGGGACACTGGAGCTAGCTCCTATAATTCACCCCTCCACTTT | CSASRDTGASSYNSPLHF
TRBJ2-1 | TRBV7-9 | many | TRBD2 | TGTGCCAGCAGCGCAGCGGGGGGGCGCAATGAGCAGTTCTTC | CASSAAGGRNEQFF
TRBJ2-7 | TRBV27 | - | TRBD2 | TGTGCCAGCAGTCTAGGGACTAGCGGGAGGAAAATCTACGAGCAGTACTTC | CASSLGTSGRKIYEQYF
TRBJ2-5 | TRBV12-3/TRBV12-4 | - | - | TGTGCCAGCAGTTTGATGAAACGAGAGACCCAGTACTTC | CASSLMKRETQYF
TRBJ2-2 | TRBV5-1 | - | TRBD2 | TGCGCCAGCAGCTTGGAGGCGGGAGTATTAACCGGGGAGCTGTTTTTT | CASSLEAGVLTGELFF
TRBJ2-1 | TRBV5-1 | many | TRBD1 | TGCGCCAGCAGCCGGGCTCAGGGGGCCGTTGAGCAGTTCTTC | CASSRAQGAVEQFF
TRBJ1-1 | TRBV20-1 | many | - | TGCAGTGCTAGGGGCAGGGGATGGAACACTGAAGCTTTCTTT | CSARGRGWNTEAFF
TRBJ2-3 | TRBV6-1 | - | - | TGTGCCAGCAGCTACGTTAGCACAGATACGCAGTATTTT | CASSYVSTDTQYF
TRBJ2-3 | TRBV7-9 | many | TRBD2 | TGTGCCAGCAGGTCTCCGGGACTAGAGGCAGATACGCAGTATTTT | CASRSPGLEADTQYF
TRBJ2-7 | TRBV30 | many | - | TGTGCCTGGAGTGTAGGTGGATACGAGCAGTACTTC | CAWSVGGYEQYF
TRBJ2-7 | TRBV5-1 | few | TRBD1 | TGCGCCAGCAGCTTGGGGGACAGGGCCTACGAGCAGTACTTC | CASSLGDRAYEQYF
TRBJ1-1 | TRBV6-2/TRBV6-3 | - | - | TGTGCCAGCAGTTACGCTCCCAAAGCTGAAGCTTTCTTT | CASSYAPKAEAFF
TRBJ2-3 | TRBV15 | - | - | TGTGCCACCAGCAGAGATACCCAGCTTCTCACAGATACGCAGTATTTT | CATSRDTQLLTDTQYF
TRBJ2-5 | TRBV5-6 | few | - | TGTGCCAGCAGCTTTACAGGCGACCAAGAGACCCAGTACTTC | CASSFTGDQETQYF
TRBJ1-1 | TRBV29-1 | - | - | TGCAGCGTCGCGAAGCTGATGAACACTGAAGCTTTCTTT | CSVAKLMNTEAFF
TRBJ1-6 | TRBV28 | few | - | TGTGCCAGCAGGCCGCAGGCTTCACCCCTCCACTTT | CASRPQASPLHF
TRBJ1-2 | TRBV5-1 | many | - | TGCGCCAGCAGCGCCGCAGACGGACTGTCCTATGGCTACACCTTC | CASSAADGLSYGYTF
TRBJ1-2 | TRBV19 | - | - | TGTGCCAGTAGTGTCCCAACGACGGGTTATCATGGCTACACCTTC | CASSVPTTGYHGYTF
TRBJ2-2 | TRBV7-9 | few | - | TGTGCCAGCAGCCTGGAACAAACCACCGGGGAGCTGTTTTTT | CASSLEQTTGELFF
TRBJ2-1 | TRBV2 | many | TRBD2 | TGTGCCACCCAGCGGGAGAACTATGAGCAGTTCTTC | CATQRENYEQFF
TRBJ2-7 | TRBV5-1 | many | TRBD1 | TGCGCCAGCAGCAGGGGGACAGGCTCCTACGAGCAGTACTTC | CASSRGTGSYEQYF
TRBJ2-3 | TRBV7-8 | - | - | TGTGCCAGCAGCGCAACTCGCCGAGACAGGACCTTCACAGATACGCAGTATTTT | CASSATRRDRTFTDTQYF
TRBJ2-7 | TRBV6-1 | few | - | TGTGCCAGCAGACCCCAGGGAGTCAACGAGCAGTACTTC | CASRPQGVNEQYF
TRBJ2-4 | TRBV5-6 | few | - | TGTGCCAGCAGCTTGTCCGGCCTAGCTGGCAAAAACATTCAGTACTTC | CASSLSGLAGKNIQYF
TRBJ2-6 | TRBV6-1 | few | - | TGTGCCAGCAGGGACACCTACTCTGGGGCCAACGTCCTGACTTTC | CASRDTYSGANVLTF
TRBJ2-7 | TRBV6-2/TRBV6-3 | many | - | TGTGCCAGCAGTTACCGAAGGGGTGGTGAGCAGTACTTC | CASSYRRGGEQYF
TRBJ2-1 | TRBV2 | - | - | TGTGCCAGCACTCGGGGACTTATCAATGCACAGCAGTTCTTC | CASTRGLINAQQFF
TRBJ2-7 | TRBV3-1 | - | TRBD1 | TGTGCCAGCAACCAGGGGGCAGGAGAGCAGTACTTC | CASNQGAGEQYF
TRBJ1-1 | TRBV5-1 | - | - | TGCGCCAGCAGAGTCCAAATGAACACTGAAGCTTTCTTT | CASRVQMNTEAFF
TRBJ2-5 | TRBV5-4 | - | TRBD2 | TGTGCCAGCAGACGGACTAGGCAGGAGACCCAGTACTTC | CASRRTRQETQYF
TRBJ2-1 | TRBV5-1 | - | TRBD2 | TGCGCCAGCAGCTTCCCGGGGGGCTACAATGAGCAGTTCTTC | CASSFPGGYNEQFF
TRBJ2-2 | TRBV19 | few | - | TGTGCCAGCGGTACCGGGGAGCTGTTTTTT | CASGTGELFF
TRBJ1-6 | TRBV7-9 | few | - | TGTGCCAGCAGCCCTGCCGACGCTTCACCCCTCCACTTT | CASSPADASPLHF
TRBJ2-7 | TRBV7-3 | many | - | TGTGCCAGCAGCTTAGACCCCTCCCGGGGGAGGGAGCAGTACTTC | CASSLDPSRGREQYF
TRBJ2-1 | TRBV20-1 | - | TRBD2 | TGCAGTGCGGCCGGGACTAGCGGGGGGCGCCAGAGGCCCATCTACAATGAGCAGTTCTTC | CSAAGTSGGRQRPIYNEQFF
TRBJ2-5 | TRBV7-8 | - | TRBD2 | TGTGCCAGCAGCTTAGCGCGGGGGGGAGAGACCCAGTACTTC | CASSLARGGETQYF
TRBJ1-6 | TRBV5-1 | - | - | TGCGCCAGCAGACGGTACAGTAGATCACCCCTCCACTTT | CASRRYSRSPLHF